Sequencing of this TCR beta chain was carried out in a study of cytomegalovirus exposure and HLA in healthy donors. Whole-study findings and limits: Most TCR sequences were rare, but some public TCRs occurred in many donors. Sequencing likely generated an artifact that appeared as a cluster of highly shared sequence variants.

The table lists this clone with a few counts. What it binds is unknown. The PCR was carried out with 60 Vbeta primers and 13 Jbeta primers. Profiling relied on immunoSEQ multiplex PCR, and the TCRdb table lists in-frame clones only, not all of them. Here the sample spans roughly 99,000 clones, about three quarters being singletons. CDR3 length equals 16 residues. CDR1 and CDR2 (germline): MNHEY, SVGAGI. V lost 2 bases and J lost 4; bases outside the gene matches: 7. The rearrangement links TRBV6-5 to TRBJ1-4; 7 positions match TRBD1. The source of this sequence is a man aged 25-45 years in good health and CMV-seronegative. Sequencing was done on a sample of PBMCs. The CDR3 DNA reads TGTGCCAGCAGTTACACCCACAGGGGATATAATGAAAAACTGTTTTTT. The encoded protein is CASSYTHRGYNEKLFF.